Given below is one T cell receptor beta chain in context. The CDR3 spans 18 residues. This sample is drawn from a study of control samples from healthy donors and cancer patients. The assay was immunoSEQ multiplex PCR, and TCRdb's table has in-frame clones only and misses some. Of around 170,000 clones in the sample, around 90% are singletons; the top ten hold roughly 5.3%. The sequence came from a woman in her 30s in good health. The sequencing input was blood. The rearrangement links TRBV21-1 to TRBJ2-3; whether TRBD2, the table's D call, matches the DNA was not checked. TRBV21-1 is classified as a pseudogene. CDR3 DNA sequence: TGTGCCAGCAGGAAACCTCACACGTCTAGCGGGGGGCCGGGCACGCAGTATTTT. It yields the protein CASRKPHTSSGGPGTQYF.